The clone carrying this TCR beta chain counts as medium-sized. Its antigen remains unidentified. The method was immunoSEQ multiplex PCR; TCRdb's version includes in-frame clones alone and lacks a portion of them. This sample has 2,500 or so clones, with about 43% found just once. CDR3 length: 16 amino acids. The V and J ends lost 5 bases and 0 bases, in that order; junction bases with no gene match: 5. CDR1 and CDR2 (germline): SGHNT, YENEEA. This specimen belongs to a study of T cells in localized non-small cell lung cancer. Study-wide results and caveats: Within adjacent lung there appeared a median around 55 of the top 100 tumor clones.

This chain connects TRBV11-3 to TRBJ2-3; TRBD1 matches 10 bases. The sample was lung tumor tissue, taken before any cancer treatment. The sequence was obtained from an older male donor with stage II squamous cell lung carcinoma. CDR3 bases: TGTGCCAGCAGCCTGGACAGGGGGACTAGCACAGATACGCAGTATTTT. This sequence encodes CASSLDRGTSTDTQYF.